One sample yielded the 23 T cell receptor beta chains listed below, sequenced in a study of blood T cells in healthy people across ages. Alongside a J-beta primer mix, a sample-barcoded 5' primer served in a second PCR lasting about 6 to 12 cycles. Each CDR3 protein is one row after TCRdb ran MiXCR on the 5' RACE reads. The sample records 600,000 to 900,000 distinct CDR3 sequences, approximately 24% being singletons. These data were likewise used in another study, on T cells of mothers and their children.

Sequenced: blood. All receptors come from a boy between 10 and 17 years old in good health.

V and J are TRBV18 and TRBJ1-1, with D perhaps TRBD1 (6 bases). CDR3 size: 17 residues. Germline values: CDR1 KGHSH, CDR2 LQKENI. Trimming took 2 bases from V and 0 from J, leaving 16 bases between them. CDR3 in amino acids: CASSPYSRGQMNTEAFF. The CDR3 region has the DNA TGTGCCAGCTCACCATATTCCCGGGGACAAATGAACACTGAAGCTTTCTTT.

The CDR3 coding sequence is TGTGCCAGCACTATTAGCGGGCCCCAAGAGACCCAGTACTTC. Amino acid sequence: CASTISGPQETQYF. J is TRBJ2-5 and V is TRBV6-6; 7 bases fit TRBD2. Germline-derived CDR1 and CDR2 are MNHNY and SVGAGI (reference sequence). The CDR3 has 14 amino acids. V lost 7 bases and J lost 1; bases outside the gene matches: 6.

The gene calls are TRBV7-9 and TRBJ1-1; TRBD1 is a possible D gene (5 bases). Trimming shortened V by 5 bases and J by 7 bases, and 11 bases separated the two germline ends. From germline, CDR1 is SEHNR and CDR2 FQNEAQ (reference sequence). The CDR3 extends over 12 amino acids. CDR3 nucleotide sequence: TGTGCCAGCAGCACCCCTAGGGGTGAAGCTTTCTTT. Amino acid sequence: CASSTPRGEAFF.

The rearrangement links TRBV4-1 to TRBJ2-5; the D call may be TRBD1 or TRBD2 (5 bases each). With 1 base removed from V and 1 base from J, the gap between germline ends came to 10 bases. The CDR3 spans 15 residues. The germline gives CDR1 MGHRA, CDR2 YSYEKL. The CDR3 region is CASSQGLGAQETQYF. The CDR3 nucleotides are TGCGCCAGCAGCCAAGGTCTCGGGGCCCAAGAGACCCAGTACTTC.

This clonotype was counted many times. V gene TRBV2 combines with J gene TRBJ2-7; 9 nucleotides match TRBD1. The CDR3 spans 14 residues. The V gene's germline CDR1 is SNHLY and CDR2 FYNNEI. With 6 bases clipped from V and 2 bases from J, the junction kept 5 bases outside the gene matches. CDR3 in DNA: TGTGCCAGCAGGATACAGGGGGCGACCTACGAGCAGTACTTC. This codes for CASRIQGATYEQYF.

The chain combines TRBV20-1 with TRBJ2-7, with D hard to call. CDR3 size: 12 residues. Per the germline V gene, CDR1 is DFQATT and CDR2 is SNEGSKA (reference sequence). V lost 3 bases to trimming and J lost 6 bases, with 12 bases between them. Written as DNA, the CDR3 is TGCAGTGCTAGTTTCGGTCATTCCGAGCAGTACTTC. Translation gives CSASFGHSEQYF.

The rearrangement links TRBV25-1 to TRBJ2-3; 8 nucleotides agree with TRBD2. This CDR3 has 13 residues. Trimming took 4 bases from V and 9 from J; bases not matched to a gene: 6. The germline gives CDR1 MGHDK, CDR2 SYGVNS. The CDR3 here is CASSGSGRETQYF. The CDR3, as DNA: TGTGCCAGCAGTGGCTCCGGGAGGGAGACGCAGTATTTT. Filled out from reference TRBV25-1 and TRBJ2-3, the complete variable domain reads EADIYQTPRYLVIGTGKKITLECSQTMGHDKMYWYQQDPGMELHLIHYSYGVNSTEKGDLSSESTVSRIRTEHFPLTLESARPSHTSQYLCASSGSGRETQYFGPGTRLTVL.

The chain recombines TRBV21-1 with TRBJ2-5; TRBD1, the table's D call, lacks a check against the DNA. Near its end, the DNA agrees better with TRBJ2-1, so the J call may be wrong. TRBV21-1 is a listed pseudogene. There are 16 residues in the CDR3. The CDR3 region has the DNA TGTGCCAGCAGCAAGCGAACCCGGGGAGGACGAGATGAGCAGTTCTTC. Protein sequence: CASSKRTRGGRDEQFF.

V usage is TRBV6-5 and J usage is TRBJ2-5; either TRBD1 or TRBD2 may fit D (5 bases each). CDR3 length: 20 amino acids. In germline, CDR1 is MNHEY, CDR2 SVGAGI. V was cut by 0 bases and J by 5 bases, with 28 bases left in between. The DNA of the CDR3 is TGTGCCAGCAGTTACTCGGCAAGCGGCCGGACACGCCGTATGACGGAGACCCAGTACTTC. Protein product: CASSYSASGRTRRMTETQYF.

The genes are TRBV27 and TRBJ1-4; possibly TRBD1 for D (5 bases). The length of the CDR3 is 14 residues. CDR1 and CDR2 from the germline V gene are MNHEY and SMNVEV (reference sequence). Trimming took off 2 bases at V and 7 bases at J, with 11 bases between the two ends. CDR3 sequence: CASSLARVGEKLFF. CDR3 nucleotide sequence: TGTGCCAGCAGTTTAGCCAGGGTCGGTGAAAAACTGTTTTTT.

V gene TRBV5-1 combines with J gene TRBJ1-6, with D uncertain. The CDR3 consists of 15 residues. V lost 0 bases, J lost 9 bases, and 13 bases lay in between. The germline V gene has CDR1 SGHRS and CDR2 YFSETQ. Here the CDR3 reads CASSLEVGYGSPLHF. The CDR3 DNA follows: TGCGCCAGCAGCTTGGAAGTTGGGTATGGTTCACCCCTCCACTTT.

The chain links TRBV5-1 to TRBJ2-7; D perhaps matches TRBD2 (5 bases). With 1 base removed from V and 5 bases from J, the gap between germline ends came to 13 bases. This CDR3 region has 14 residues. Per germline, CDR1 SGHRS and CDR2 YFSETQ. The chain's CDR3 is CASSLIRGRDEQYF. In DNA, the CDR3 is TGCGCCAGCAGCTTGATAAGAGGGCGGGACGAGCAGTACTTC.

The V gene is TRBV9, the J gene TRBJ2-3, with 13 bases identical to TRBD2. The CDR3 is 16 amino acids. Looked up from germline, CDR1 is SGDLS and CDR2 is YYNGEE. The V gene end was trimmed by 3 bases and the J gene end by 3 bases; junction bases not matched to a gene: 4. CDR3 in DNA: TGTGCCAGCAGCGCCACACTAGCGGGGGGGACAGATACGCAGTATTTT. It specifies CASSATLAGGTDTQYF.

This clonotype was found a few times. J is TRBJ2-7 and V is TRBV9; TRBD2 matches at 11 bases. Unmatched junction bases numbered 9, after V lost 3 bases and J lost 7 bases. The CDR3 totals 15 residues. Germline lookup yields CDR1 SGDLS and CDR2 YYNGEE. The CDR3 reads CASSAGTSGTGEQYF. CDR3 coding DNA: TGTGCCAGCAGCGCCGGGACTAGCGGTACGGGAGAGCAGTACTTC.

The sample holds a few counts of this clonotype. The V gene is TRBV10-2, the J gene TRBJ2-1; D is ambiguous. The closer fit of TRBJ2-5 to the DNA end suggests the J call may be wrong. Looked up from germline, CDR1 is WSHSY and CDR2 is SAAADI. The CDR3 has 13 residues. The CDR3 DNA follows: TGCGCCAGCAGTGTTGACCTCGGGCCATCCCAGTACTTC. Its protein product is CASSVDLGPSQYF.

This chain links TRBV15 with TRBJ2-1, with TRBD2 matching over 7 bases. The CDR3 consists of 15 residues. Trimming at V came to 7 bases and at J to 3 bases, leaving 9 bases not matched to a gene. Germline V lookup: CDR1 LNHNV, CDR2 YYDKDF (reference sequence). The CDR3 sequence: CATNIGGSHYNEQFF. The CDR3 nucleotides read TGTGCCACCAACATCGGGGGGTCCCACTACAATGAGCAGTTCTTC.

This clonotype was recorded only once. The rearrangement links TRBV5-1 to TRBJ2-7; D could derive from TRBD1 or TRBD2 (5 bases each). CDR1 SGHRS and CDR2 YFSETQ come from the germline V gene. The CDR3 is 15 amino acids. V dropped 4 bases and J dropped 4 bases, with 18 bases sitting between them. The CDR3 nucleotides read TGCGCCAGCAGCCCGGCGGCAGGGAGACTATACGAGCAGTACTTC. Its protein is CASSPAAGRLYEQYF.

Notes on this clonotype: A read error may explain this, as a much larger clone is one base away. V gene TRBV29-1 combines with J gene TRBJ2-5; the D is unclear. Trimming removed 3 bases at V and 4 bases at J, with 3 bases between. The CDR3 runs 10 residues. Per germline, CDR1 SQVTM and CDR2 ANQGSEA. This CDR3 reads CSVDVETQYF. In DNA, the CDR3 is TGCAGCGTTGACGTAGAGACCCAGTACTTC.

This clonotype was counted a few times. V usage is TRBV5-1 and J usage is TRBJ2-6, with 11 positions matching TRBD2. The CDR3 length is 17 residues. The germline V gene has CDR1 SGHRS and CDR2 YFSETQ. V was clipped by 4 bases and J by 2 bases; unmatched bases: 5. CDR3 amino acids: CASSRVSGGAGANVLTF. CDR3 sequence (DNA): TGCGCCAGCAGCCGGGTTAGCGGGGGGGCTGGGGCCAACGTCCTGACTTTC.

The sample holds a few counts of this clonotype. The chain is built from TRBV6-5 and TRBJ1-3; the match to TRBD1 covers 8 bases. With 0 bases clipped from V and 0 bases from J, the junction kept 7 bases outside the gene matches. Germline CDR1 MNHEY, CDR2 SVGAGI. The CDR3 is 18 residues long. The CDR3 loop reads CASSYSPGGHSSGNTIYF. The CDR3 region has the DNA TGTGCCAGCAGTTACTCTCCAGGGGGCCACTCCTCTGGAAACACCATATATTTT.

This clonotype was counted a few times. This rearrangement joins TRBV6-6 to TRBJ2-5; D is perhaps TRBD1 (5 bases). The germline V gene encodes CDR1 MNHNY and CDR2 SVGAGI (reference sequence). Trimming stripped 2 bases from V and 5 bases from J, with 12 bases between. The CDR3 runs to 14 residues. CDR3 loop: CASSYEGAQETQYF. Written as DNA, the CDR3 is TGTGCCAGCAGTTACGAAGGGGCTCAGGAGACCCAGTACTTC.

This clonotype has only a few counts. The chain couples TRBV9 to TRBJ1-4; D is perhaps TRBD1 (5 bases). Germline CDR1 and CDR2: SGDLS and YYNGEE. Deletions cut 4 bases from V and 2 bases from J, with 12 bases between. The CDR3 is 15 residues long. Here the CDR3 DNA reads TGTGCCAGCAGCCCCGGGGCAGTTACTAATGAAAAACTGTTTTTT. It codes for CASSPGAVTNEKLFF.

This clonotype was seen a single time. This sequence joins TRBV5-5 and TRBJ2-7, with D uncertain. CDR3 length equals 14 residues. Germline V gene sequence: CDR1 SGHKS, CDR2 YYEKEE (reference sequence). Deletions cut 3 bases from V and 4 bases from J, with 14 bases between. CDR3 loop: CASSYGPVFYEQYF. The DNA for the CDR3 is TGTGCCAGCAGCTACGGGCCAGTTTTTTACGAGCAGTACTTC.